What follows are 6 T cell receptor beta chains derived from one specimen sequenced in a study of regulatory T cells in long-lasting Graves disease. This sample's time point: newly diagnosed GD, antithyroid drugs for less than 3 months. The TCR library was made from RNA that had been extracted from PBMCs in TRIzol. Investigators prepared the TCR beta libraries by applying iRepertoire HTBI primers and Arm-PCR of CDR3 regions. TCRdb independently ran MiXCR on the multiplex PCR reads; one entry per CDR3 protein. Found here are about 440,000 distinct CDR3 sequences, more than 12% of them singletons; the top ten hold over 15%. This sample also appeared in a second study, on T cells in Graves' hyperthyroidism and ophthalmopathy.

Sequenced material: peripheral blood mononuclear cells (PBMCs), taken at new diagnosis, from a patient treated with antithyroid drugs. Receptors originate from a woman aged 25 to 45 with Graves disease.

The chain couples TRBV10-1 to TRBJ1-1; 7 positions match TRBD1. Trimming took 4 bases from V and 0 from J; bases not matched to a gene: 5. CDR1 and CDR2 (germline): WNHNN, SYGVQD (reference sequence). This CDR3 has 15 residues. The CDR3 DNA follows: TGCGCCAGCAGTGTAGACAGGGAAATGAACACTGAAGCTTTCTTT. Translated: CASSVDREMNTEAFF.

At least ten counts were recorded for this clonotype. The CDR3 spells CASKAGTTNQPQHF. DNA of the CDR3: TGTGCCAGCAAAGCAGGGACAACCAATCAGCCCCAGCATTTT. The chain is built from TRBV12-3 or TRBV12-4 and TRBJ1-5; maybe TRBD1 (6 bases). V was trimmed by 7 bases and J by 3 bases, leaving 13 bases between them. CDR3 size: 14 residues.

This clonotype appeared many times. The gene calls are TRBV5-8 and TRBJ2-1, with 8 positions matching TRBD2. Germline V CDR1 and CDR2: SGHTS, YDEGEE. The V and J ends lost 0 bases and 8 bases, in that order; junction bases with no gene match: 10. This CDR3 is 16 amino acids long. The CDR3 sequence: CASSLGQRSGRDEQFF. The CDR3 DNA reads TGTGCCAGCAGCTTGGGTCAACGGAGCGGGAGAGATGAGCAGTTCTTC.

This clonotype turned up a few times. The chain joins TRBV20-1 to TRBJ2-3; 13 bases align to TRBD2. Germline lookup yields CDR1 DFQATT and CDR2 SNEGSKA (reference sequence). The CDR3 contains 14 residues. V lost 6 bases to trimming and J lost 2 bases; unmatched junction nucleotides: 2. The CDR3 region is CSAGLAGDTDTQYF. CDR3 coding DNA: TGCAGTGCCGGACTAGCGGGAGACACAGATACGCAGTATTTT.

The chain joins TRBV19 to TRBJ2-7; possibly TRBD1 or TRBD2 for D (5 bases each). V gave up 4 bases and J gave up 3 bases, with 10 bases separating them. CDR1 is LNHDA and CDR2 is SQIVND in the germline V gene (reference sequence). The CDR3 loop spans 13 amino acids. As DNA, the CDR3 is TGTGCCAGTAGTACGGGACGGGACTACGAGCAGTACTTC. Its translation: CASSTGRDYEQYF.

Details on this clonotype: Being one base from a much bigger clone, this may be a read error. The chain combines TRBV6-1 with TRBJ2-7; 7 bases fit TRBD2. The CDR3 loop spans 15 amino acids. The germline V gene has CDR1 MNHNS and CDR2 SASEGT. The CDR3 is CATSPSSGVSYEQYF. CDR3 nucleotides: TGTGCCACCAGTCCCTCCAGCGGGGTTAGCTACGAGCAGTACTTC.